This T cell receptor beta chain was found in a study of CD8 T cells in Susac syndrome. It was with random hexamers that 0.5 to 1 ug RNA was reverse transcribed. It was immunoSEQ multiplex PCR that amplified TCR beta CDR3 across 54 Vbeta and 13 Jbeta. TCRdb reprocessed the immunoSEQ multiplex PCR reads with MiXCR, giving one entry per CDR3 protein. The table includes fewer than 80,000 distinct CDR3 sequences, around 95% detected once. The authors carried out high-throughput sequencing of TCR beta. They applied it to CD8+ and CD4+ T cells obtained from blood. The TEMRA cells underwent FACS enrichment, while the CD8+ and CD4+ T cells underwent negative isolation. CDR1 and CDR2 (germline): SQVTM, ANQGSEA. The V gene lost 7 bases and the J gene lost 4 bases, with 10 bases spanning the gap. This CDR3 has 11 amino acids.

The clonotype originates from a human donor with multiple sclerosis. The sequenced sample was CD8+ T cells from PBMCs. The chain carries TRBV29-1 and TRBJ1-2; D may be TRBD1 (6 bases). The CDR3 reads CSAADSYGYTF. The CDR3 DNA is TGCAGCGCCGCGGACAGCTATGGCTACACCTTC.